The 24 T cell receptor beta chains presented below share a single source sample, sequenced in a study of sequential checkpoint blockade in melanoma. The treatment denotes: randomized to nivolumab then ipilimumab (arm A) or the reverse (arm B). Libraries were prepared by immunoSEQ multiplex PCR; TCRdb keeps only in-frame clonotypes and omits some of them. Found here are 8,000 to 8,500 clones, around 50% of them singletons; the top ten hold 17%. The sequenced sample was CD8+ T cells sorted from blood (inferred from file names), obtained from a patient given nivolumab and ipilimumab in sequence. The source is a human donor with melanoma.

This clone showed up just once. The V and J genes are TRBV19 and TRBJ2-7; 8 nucleotides line up with TRBD1. V shed 5 bases and J 6 bases; nucleotides not matched to a gene: 12. The CDR3 has 15 residues. CDR1 is LNHDA, CDR2 SQIVND, per germline (reference sequence). The DNA for the CDR3 is TGTGCCAGTAGTCCCTCCGGGACAGGTCTTTTCGAGCAGTACTTC. Translating it yields CASSPSGTGLFEQYF.

This clone was observed a few times. The CDR3 DNA is TGTGCCAGCAGCTTAGTAGGAGTAATGAACACTGAAGCTTTCTTT. Translated: CASSLVGVMNTEAFF. The gene calls are TRBV11-2 and TRBJ1-1; D is undetermined. The CDR3 length is 15 residues. Germline CDR1 SGHAT, CDR2 FQNNGV. V lost 1 base and J 0 bases, leaving 9 bases between the germline ends.

V is TRBV27 and J is TRBJ2-7; 10 bases are a match to TRBD1. Losses at the gene ends were 8 bases for V and 5 bases for J; bases not matched to a gene: 12. The CDR3 runs 15 residues. Germline CDR1 is MNHEY and CDR2 is SMNVEV (reference sequence). The CDR3 region has the DNA TGTGCCAGCCGGTACCGGGACAGGGGATACGACGAGCAGTACTTC. Amino acids: CASRYRDRGYDEQYF.

The chain recombines TRBV9 with TRBJ2-2; tentative D call: TRBD1 (6 bases). The CDR3 is 14 amino acids. Deletions cut 0 bases from V and 4 bases from J, with 7 bases between. Germline values: CDR1 SGDLS, CDR2 YYNGEE. In nucleotides, the CDR3 is TGTGCCAGCAGCGTAGGGGGGCGCACCGGGGAGCTGTTTTTT. The encoded protein is CASSVGGRTGELFF. Full variable domain (rest looked up from reference TRBV9 and TRBJ2-2): DSGVTQTPKHLITATGQRVTLRCSPRSGDLSVYWYQQSLDQGLQFLIQYYNGEERAKGNILERFSAQQFPDLHSELNLSSLELGDSALYFCASSVGGRTGELFFGEGSRLTVL.

This chain links TRBV27 with TRBJ2-7; 7 bases are shared with TRBD2. Germline CDR1 is MNHEY and CDR2 is SMNVEV (reference sequence). The CDR3 consists of 17 residues. Losses at the gene ends were 2 bases for V and 1 base for J; bases not matched to a gene: 11. For the CDR3, the DNA is TGTGCCAGCAGTTTACGGGGGGTGGCTGGCGTATCCTACGAGCAGTACTTC. This encodes CASSLRGVAGVSYEQYF.

This clone was picked up a small number of times. The genes are TRBV2 and TRBJ1-1; weak D call: TRBD1 (5 bases). This CDR3 region has 15 residues. Trimming took 2 bases from V and 3 from J, leaving 13 bases between them. Germline assignment: CDR1 SNHLY and CDR2 FYNNEI. The CDR3 spells CASSERGRPDTEAFF. The CDR3 nucleotides read TGTGCCAGCAGTGAACGGGGGAGGCCGGACACTGAAGCTTTCTTT.

This chain links TRBV29-1 with TRBJ2-7; weak D call: TRBD1 (6 bases). This CDR3 region has 16 residues. From germline, CDR1 is SQVTM and CDR2 ANQGSEA. Trimming cost V 7 bases and J 4 bases, with 26 bases left between them. CDR3 protein: CSARGWDQGDGYEQYF. The CDR3 DNA is TGCAGCGCCAGGGGCTGGGACCAGGGAGATGGGTACGAGCAGTACTTC.

This chain joins TRBV7-8 and TRBJ2-2; D is possibly TRBD2 (5 bases). CDR3 size: 17 residues. V was pared by 1 base and J by 4 bases, with 16 bases between. Per the germline V gene, CDR1 is SGHVS and CDR2 is FQNEAQ. Here the CDR3 reads CASSLGRTAGLTGELFF. CDR3 nucleotides: TGTGCCAGCAGCTTAGGAAGGACGGCCGGACTCACCGGGGAGCTGTTTTTT.

This clone was picked up a small number of times. The chain couples TRBV29-1 to TRBJ2-7; D is perhaps TRBD1 (6 bases). The CDR3 consists of 12 residues. Germline V CDR1 and CDR2: SQVTM, ANQGSEA. CDR3 in DNA: TGCAGTGTCCGGGACACGGATTACGAGCAGTACTTC. It encodes CSVRDTDYEQYF.

V gene TRBV5-1 combines with J gene TRBJ1-4, with TRBD1 matching over 7 bases. From germline, CDR1 is SGHRS and CDR2 YFSETQ. There are 14 residues in the CDR3. Trimming removed 2 bases from V and 3 bases from J; junction bases left unmatched: 1. The CDR3 DNA follows: TGCGCCAGCAGCTTTAGGGGGCCTAATGAAAAACTGTTTTTT. Its protein is CASSFRGPNEKLFF.

The chain carries TRBV19 and TRBJ1-2; a weak D match, TRBD1 (6 bases). The CDR3 contains 11 residues. The V end was cut by 10 bases, the J end by 7 bases, with 13 bases between. Per germline, CDR1 LNHDA and CDR2 SQIVND (reference sequence). CDR3 nucleotide sequence: TGTGCCACGGGGGGCACGGGTGGCTACACCTTC. This translates into CATGGTGGYTF.

The chain is built from TRBV6-4 and TRBJ2-1, with TRBD2 matching 12 bases. The CDR3 totals 15 residues. The V gene end was trimmed by 5 bases and the J gene end by 7 bases; junction bases not matched to a gene: 6. Germline-derived CDR1 and CDR2 are MRHNA and SNTAGT. The CDR3 loop reads CASSLGLAGLNEQFF. In nucleotides, the CDR3 is TGTGCCAGCAGTCTCGGACTAGCGGGGCTTAATGAGCAGTTCTTC.

This clone was recorded a few times. The rearrangement links TRBV19 to TRBJ1-2; 7 nucleotides line up with TRBD1. The germline V gene encodes CDR1 LNHDA and CDR2 SQIVND (reference sequence). J was trimmed by 4 bases and V by 6 bases; bases with no gene match: 5. The CDR3 covers 13 residues. CDR3 protein: CASSRQGIYGYTF. CDR3 nucleotides: TGTGCCAGTAGCCGACAGGGAATCTATGGCTACACCTTC.

This chain joins TRBV9 and TRBJ1-2; D is possibly TRBD1 (5 bases). Germline V gene lookup returns CDR1 SGDLS and CDR2 YYNGEE. The CDR3 covers 16 residues. V lost 3 bases and J lost 1, with 16 bases in between. CDR3 sequence reads: CASSEGPWGVNYGYTF. The CDR3 DNA reads as TGTGCCAGCAGCGAAGGTCCTTGGGGGGTTAACTATGGCTACACCTTC.

In this sample, this clone turned up a few times. The CDR3, as DNA: TGTGCCAGCAGTTTACGATTCTCCGGACTAACACCCTACGAGCAGTACTTC. This codes for CASSLRFSGLTPYEQYF. The rearrangement links TRBV27 to TRBJ2-7; a weak D match, TRBD2 (6 bases). Germline CDR1 reads MNHEY; CDR2 reads SMNVEV (reference sequence). The V gene lost 2 bases and the J gene lost 2 bases, with 19 bases spanning the gap. This CDR3 has 17 residues.

The chain employs TRBV29-1 and TRBJ1-4; D remains ambiguous. Trimming shortened V by 7 bases and J by 0 bases, and 15 bases separated the two germline ends. This CDR3 spans 15 amino acids. The V gene's germline CDR1 is SQVTM and CDR2 ANQGSEA. CDR3 coding DNA: TGCAGCGCCCTTACCCTAGGTGCAACTAATGAAAAACTGTTTTTT. Translating it yields CSALTLGATNEKLFF. Drawing the rest from reference TRBV29-1 and TRBJ1-4, the complete variable domain is SAVISQKPSRDICQRGTSLTIQCQVDSQVTMMFWYRQQPGQSLTLIATANQGSEATYESGFVIDKFPISRPNLTFSTLTVSNMSPEDSSIYLCSALTLGATNEKLFFGSGTQLSVL.

The chain has TRBV19 and TRBJ2-7, with TRBD1 identical over 9 bases. The trim removed 3 bases at V and 0 bases at J, leaving 0 bases unmatched. The germline gives CDR1 LNHDA, CDR2 SQIVND (reference sequence). The CDR3 has 14 amino acids. The CDR3 sequence: CASSMGQGSYEQYF. The CDR3, as DNA: TGTGCCAGTAGTATGGGACAGGGCTCCTACGAGCAGTACTTC. Complete variable domain (other parts from reference TRBV19 and TRBJ2-7): DGGITQSPKYLFRKEGQNVTLSCEQNLNHDAMYWYRQDPGQGLRLIYYSQIVNDFQKGDIAEGYSVSREKKESFPLTVTSAQKNPTAFYLCASSMGQGSYEQYFGPGTRLTVT.

The V gene is TRBV7-8, the J gene TRBJ1-1, with D tentatively TRBD1 (5 bases). CDR3 length equals 15 residues. Germline loops: CDR1 SGHVS, CDR2 FQNEAQ. Trimming left V 3 bases short and J 4 bases short, with 15 bases between. For the CDR3, the DNA is TGTGCCAGCAGCTTCAGGGAAGAATGGTCCACTGAAGCTTTCTTT. It specifies CASSFREEWSTEAFF. Combining the CDR3 with reference TRBV7-8 and TRBJ1-1 gives the whole variable domain GAGVSQSPRYKVAKRGQDVALRCDPISGHVSLFWYQQALGQGPEFLTYFQNEAQLDKSGLPSDRFFAERPEGSVSTLKIQRTQQEDSAVYLCASSFREEWSTEAFFGQGTRLTVV.

The rearrangement uses TRBV6-4 and TRBJ1-5, with D tentatively TRBD1 (6 bases). Germline lookup yields CDR1 MRHNA and CDR2 SNTAGT. Trimming cost V 2 bases and J 0 bases, with 17 bases left between them. The CDR3 is 18 residues long. DNA for the CDR3: TGTGCCAGCAGTGACCCCCAGGGGATGGTTTATAGCAATCAGCCCCAGCATTTT. Translated: CASSDPQGMVYSNQPQHF.

The rearrangement joins TRBV28 to TRBJ2-7; 7 bases are a match to TRBD2. V lost 8 bases, J lost 2 bases, and 6 bases stayed unmatched. The CDR3 covers 13 residues. Looked up from germline, CDR1 is MDHEN and CDR2 is SYDVKM. The CDR3 reads CASRGVTPYEQYF. In DNA form, the CDR3 reads TGTGCCAGCCGGGGGGTCACTCCCTACGAGCAGTACTTC.

The chain uses TRBV29-1 and TRBJ1-2; perhaps TRBD1 as D (6 bases). CDR1 is SQVTM and CDR2 is ANQGSEA in the germline V gene. The CDR3 runs to 15 residues. The V end was cut by 0 bases, the J end by 5 bases, with 16 bases between. The CDR3 sequence: CSVEDQQGLVYGYTF. CDR3 nucleotides: TGCAGCGTTGAAGATCAGCAGGGGCTTGTATATGGCTACACCTTC.

This clone was counted between two and nine times. V and J are TRBV27 and TRBJ1-5, with D perhaps TRBD1 (5 bases). This CDR3 region has 13 residues. Trimming shortened V by 4 bases and J by 8 bases, and 12 bases separated the two germline ends. Germline lookup yields CDR1 MNHEY and CDR2 SMNVEV (reference sequence). CDR3 sequence reads: CASSSGYAKPQHF. The CDR3 DNA reads TGTGCCAGCAGTTCAGGGTATGCTAAGCCCCAGCATTTT.

The gene calls are TRBV28 and TRBJ1-1; D is perhaps TRBD1 (5 bases). CDR1 is MDHEN, CDR2 SYDVKM, per germline. Deletions cut 0 bases from V and 1 base from J, with 12 bases between. This CDR3 region has 16 residues. The CDR3 is CASSLWRGLENTEAFF. The CDR3 DNA reads TGTGCCAGCAGTTTATGGCGGGGCCTTGAGAACACTGAAGCTTTCTTT.

This clone qualifies as medium-sized (0.01 to 0.1%). The chain uses TRBV4-3 and TRBJ1-2; the D gene is possibly TRBD1 (5 bases). With 1 base removed from V and 13 bases from J, the gap between germline ends came to 13 bases. This CDR3 has 12 residues. Germline CDR1 is LGHNA and CDR2 is YSLEER. The CDR3 DNA follows: TGCGCCAGCAGCCAAGGGGGCCTCGACCCCACCTTC. It specifies CASSQGGLDPTF.